This TCR beta chain originates from a study of T-cell reconstitution after alpha-beta-depleted transplantation in children. For TCRbeta, the library was prepared with unique molecular identifiers. TCRdb itself ran the PCR reads through MiXCR, one entry per CDR3 protein. The sample yields 200,000 to 250,000 distinct CDR3 sequences, 8% to 9.5% seen once. V was clipped by 4 bases and J by 1 base; unmatched bases: 6. In germline, CDR1 is MNHEY, CDR2 SVGAGI. This CDR3 comprises 15 residues. The clonotype comes from a human donor who donated a stem cell graft to a child with acute lymphoblastic leukemia. V usage is TRBV6-5 and J usage is TRBJ1-1; 7 bases line up with TRBD1. The specimen comprised PBMCs from the stem cell graft donor, sampled from the stem cell graft. The DNA of the CDR3 is TGTGCCAGCAGTTCCGAGGGGGCATGGAACACTGAAGCTTTCTTT. Protein sequence: CASSSEGAWNTEAFF.